One and the same sample provided the 5 T cell receptor beta chains below, sequenced in a study of regulatory T cells in long-lasting Graves disease. The time point denotes: newly diagnosed GD, antithyroid drugs for less than 3 months. Researchers made the TCR library from RNA that was extracted from PBMCs. Library construction for TCR beta used iRepertoire HTBI primers and Arm-PCR of CDR3 regions. In TCRdb, the multiplex PCR reads were re-called with MiXCR into one record per CDR3 protein. This sample carries around 320,000 distinct CDR3 sequences, over 15% of them seen once, and the ten largest clones take 25% to 30%. Separately, the same data were catalogued under a study of T cells in Graves' hyperthyroidism and ophthalmopathy.

Sequencing used peripheral blood mononuclear cells (PBMCs), obtained at new diagnosis, from a patient treated with antithyroid drugs. The source of these receptors is a man in his forties or fifties with Graves disease.

This clonotype came up many times. V usage is TRBV28 and J usage is TRBJ2-1, with D perhaps assigned TRBD1 or TRBD2 (6 bases each). Germline CDR1 is MDHEN and CDR2 is SYDVKM. There are 14 residues in the CDR3. V dropped 3 bases and J dropped 8 bases, with 14 bases sitting between them. The CDR3 DNA is TGTGCCAGCAGTTTTCGGCAGGGGAGGCATGAGCAGTTCTTC. Its protein product is CASSFRQGRHEQFF.

This clonotype was detected ten times or more. The chain employs TRBV18 and TRBJ1-4; D ambiguous. The CDR3 spans 15 residues. CDR1 is KGHSH, CDR2 LQKENI, per germline. The germline V and J ends were trimmed by 3 bases and 4 bases, with 12 bases remaining between them. The CDR3 nucleotides are TGTGCCAGCTCACCGGTGGCGGGGAGTAATGAAAAACTGTTTTTT. Translated, it gives CASSPVAGSNEKLFF.

This clonotype showed up many times. The chain uses TRBV20-1 and TRBJ1-5, with D possibly TRBD1 on 5 matching bases. The germline gives CDR1 DFQATT, CDR2 SNEGSKA (reference sequence). Between the trimmed V and J ends, which lost 3 bases and 6 bases, there was a span of 9 bases. The CDR3 loop spans 12 amino acids. CDR3 sequence (DNA): TGCAGTGCTAGGACAGTCGGTCAGCCCCAGCATTTT. Protein: CSARTVGQPQHF.

The sample holds many counts of this clonotype. This sequence joins TRBV9 and TRBJ2-5, with D possibly matching TRBD1 (6 bases). Deletions cut 3 bases from V and 2 bases from J, with 17 bases between. The CDR3 totals 16 residues. Germline V gene data show CDR1 as SGDLS and CDR2 as YYNGEE. CDR3 in amino acids: CASSGVEGVGQETQYF. CDR3 nucleotide sequence: TGTGCCAGCAGCGGGGTAGAGGGGGTAGGGCAAGAGACCCAGTACTTC.

In regard to this clonotype: One base away lies a much larger clone, so this may be a sequencing read error. The V and J genes are TRBV20-1 and TRBJ2-4; D call uncertain. Germline values: CDR1 DFQATT, CDR2 SNEGSKA (reference sequence). V was trimmed by 5 bases and J by 13 bases, leaving 27 bases between them. CDR3 length: 15 residues. CDR3 amino acids: CSAASTGFLYNEQYF. The CDR3, as DNA: TGCAGTGCTGCCTCAACCGGGTTCCTCTACAATGAGCAGTACTTC.